This T cell receptor (beta chain) was obtained from a study of cytomegalovirus exposure and HLA in healthy donors. Overall study context: Genotyping showed roughly 77% of 398 donors falling in the Caucasian-associated ancestry cluster.

Study-wide points: Whilst most TCR sequences proved rare, a subset of public TCRs occurred across many donors. Analyzed later, association rates of TCRs varied across HLA loci, with DRB1 most and HLA-C fewest. Earlier results showed most TCR beta V segments being productive about 87% or about 30% of the time.

For this clone: Its antigen is currently unknown.

The PCR had 60 Vbeta and 13 Jbeta primers. Here immunoSEQ multiplex PCR was the method, and the copy in TCRdb shows in-frame clones only, minus some. The data contain under 150,000 clones, 82% of them singletons. The CDR3 is 13 residues long. In germline, CDR1 is MNHNS, CDR2 SASEGT. The V end was cut by 7 bases, the J end by 1 base, with 10 bases between. The sequencing input was PBMCs. This clonotype was sampled from a male donor in good health and CMV-seronegative. The V and J genes are TRBV6-1 and TRBJ1-2, with D possibly matching TRBD1 (5 bases). The CDR3 spells CASKTGLNYGYTF. The CDR3 DNA follows: TGTGCCAGCAAAACGGGACTTAACTATGGCTACACCTTC.